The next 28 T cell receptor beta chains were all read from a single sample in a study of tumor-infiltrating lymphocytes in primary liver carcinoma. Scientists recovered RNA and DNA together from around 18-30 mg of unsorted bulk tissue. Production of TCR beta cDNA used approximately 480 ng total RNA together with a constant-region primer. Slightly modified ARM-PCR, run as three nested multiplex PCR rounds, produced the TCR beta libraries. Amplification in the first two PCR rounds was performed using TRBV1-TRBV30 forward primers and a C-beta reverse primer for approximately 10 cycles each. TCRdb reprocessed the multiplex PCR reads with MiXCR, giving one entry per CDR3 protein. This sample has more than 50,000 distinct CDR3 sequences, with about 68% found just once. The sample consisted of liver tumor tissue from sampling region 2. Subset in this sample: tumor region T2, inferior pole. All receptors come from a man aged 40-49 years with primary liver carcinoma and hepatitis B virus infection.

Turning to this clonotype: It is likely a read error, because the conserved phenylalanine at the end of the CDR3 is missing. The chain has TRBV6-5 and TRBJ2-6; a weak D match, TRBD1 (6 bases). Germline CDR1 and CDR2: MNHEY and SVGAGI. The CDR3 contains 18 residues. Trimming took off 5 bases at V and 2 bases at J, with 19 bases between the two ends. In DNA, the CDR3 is TGTGCCAGCAGTCTTTCGACAGGAATGAAAGCTGGGGCCAACGTCCTGACTCTC. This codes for CASSLSTGMKAGANVLTL.

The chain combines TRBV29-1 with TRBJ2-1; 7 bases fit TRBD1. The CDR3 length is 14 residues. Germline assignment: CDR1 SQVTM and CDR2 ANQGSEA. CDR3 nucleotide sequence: TGCAGTGTTAAAGGCCGGGGACAGTACAATGAGCAGTTCTTC. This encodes CSVKGRGQYNEQFF.

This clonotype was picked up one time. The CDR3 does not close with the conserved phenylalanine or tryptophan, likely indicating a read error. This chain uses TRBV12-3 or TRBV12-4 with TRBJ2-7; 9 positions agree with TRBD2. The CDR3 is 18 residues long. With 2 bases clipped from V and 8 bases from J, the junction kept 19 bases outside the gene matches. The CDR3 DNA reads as TGTGCCAGCAGTTTAATCTCTAGCACCCACGCGGGAGGGTACAAGCAGTACCTC. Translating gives CASSLISSTHAGGYKQYL.

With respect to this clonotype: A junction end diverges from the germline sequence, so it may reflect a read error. The CDR3 nucleotides read TGTACCATCGGGGGACAGCAGTATTTCTACGAGCAGTACTTT. It is translated as CTIGGQQYFYEQYF. J is TRBJ2-7 and V is TRBV6-6; D possibly corresponds to TRBD1 (7 bases). This CDR3 is built from 14 residues. The germline CDR1 and CDR2 sequences are MNHNY and SVGAGI (reference sequence).

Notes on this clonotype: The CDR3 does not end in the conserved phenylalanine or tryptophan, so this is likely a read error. The CDR3 sequence: CASSSLDREETQYS. CDR3 coding DNA: TGTGCCAGCAGTTCCTTAGACAGGGAAGAGACCCAGTACTCC. The chain couples TRBV28 to TRBJ2-5, with 7 nucleotides matching TRBD1. Germline-derived CDR1 and CDR2 are MDHEN and SYDVKM. The CDR3 has 14 amino acids. The V segment lost 4 bases and the J segment 3 bases; nucleotides outside the gene matches: 5.

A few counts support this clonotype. The CDR3 bases are TGTGCCAGCAGCCTGGGTATCAGACTAACCATGGGTGAGCAGTTCTTC. Translating gives CASSLGIRLTMGEQFF. This rearrangement joins TRBV11-2 to TRBJ2-1; a possible D gene is TRBD2 (5 bases). The CDR3 is 16 residues long. Germline lookup yields CDR1 SGHAT and CDR2 FQNNGV. Trimming cost V 5 bases and J 9 bases, with 23 bases left between them.

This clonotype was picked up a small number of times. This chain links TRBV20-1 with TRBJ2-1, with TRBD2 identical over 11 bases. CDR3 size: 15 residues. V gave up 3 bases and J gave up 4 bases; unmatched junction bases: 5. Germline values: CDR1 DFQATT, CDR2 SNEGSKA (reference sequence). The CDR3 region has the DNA TGCAGTGCTAGTACGCTAGCGGGGGGATACAATGAGCAGTTCTTC. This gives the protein CSASTLAGGYNEQFF.

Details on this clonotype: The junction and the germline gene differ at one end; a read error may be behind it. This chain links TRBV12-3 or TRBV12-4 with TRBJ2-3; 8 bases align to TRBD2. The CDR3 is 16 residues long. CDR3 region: CASSSLSGSVTDTQYF. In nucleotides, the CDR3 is TGTGCCAGCAGTTCCCTAAGCGGGAGCGTTACAGATACACAGTATTTT.

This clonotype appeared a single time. The CDR3 nucleotides read TGTGCCAGCACCTTCCTCGGAGCCGGGGGCTGGCACGAGCAGTACTTC. Translated, it gives CASTFLGAGGWHEQYF. This chain uses TRBV6-5 with TRBJ2-7; D is tentatively TRBD1 or TRBD2 (6 bases each). The germline gives CDR1 MNHEY, CDR2 SVGAGI. There are 16 residues in the CDR3. Trimming shortened V by 7 bases and J by 5 bases, and 24 bases separated the two germline ends.

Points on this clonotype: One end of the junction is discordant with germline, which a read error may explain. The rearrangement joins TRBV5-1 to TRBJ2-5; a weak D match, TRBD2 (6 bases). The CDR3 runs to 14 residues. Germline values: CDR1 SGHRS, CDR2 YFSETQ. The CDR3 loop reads CVSSLVCGDETQYF. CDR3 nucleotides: TGCGTCAGCAGCTTGGTCTGCGGGGACGAGACCCAGTACTTC.

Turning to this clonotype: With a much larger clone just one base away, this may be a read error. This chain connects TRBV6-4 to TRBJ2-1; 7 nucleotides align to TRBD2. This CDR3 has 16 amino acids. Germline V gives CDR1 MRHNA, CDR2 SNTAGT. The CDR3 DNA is TGTGCCAGAAGTGGGGAGAGCGGGGCTAGCGAAAGTGAGCAGTTCTTC. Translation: CARSGESGASESEQFF.

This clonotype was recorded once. The CDR3 here is CISSQTKRELYNEQFF. The CDR3 DNA follows: TGCATCAGCAGCCAAACGAAACGGGAGTTGTACAATGAGCAGTTCTTC. The chain is built from TRBV4-1 and TRBJ2-1; a possible D gene is TRBD2 (6 bases). CDR1 and CDR2 (germline): MGHRA, YSYEKL. CDR3 length equals 16 residues.

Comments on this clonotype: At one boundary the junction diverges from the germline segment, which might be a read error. CDR3 nucleotides: TGTGCCAGCAGCCAAGTTTCTAGCAGCTCACGGGAACAGTTCTTC. It encodes CASSQVSSSSREQFF. The chain couples TRBV4-1 to TRBJ2-1, with D possibly TRBD2 on 5 matching bases. Germline CDR1 is MGHRA and CDR2 is YSYEKL. There are 15 residues in the CDR3.

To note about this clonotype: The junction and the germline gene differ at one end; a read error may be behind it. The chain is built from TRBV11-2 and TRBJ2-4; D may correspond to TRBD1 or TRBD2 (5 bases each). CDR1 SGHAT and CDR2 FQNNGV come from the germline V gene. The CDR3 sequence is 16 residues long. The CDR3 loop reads CASNLDSGLAKNIQQF. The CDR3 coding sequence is TGTGCCAGCAACTTAGATTCGGGGCTAGCCAAAAACATTCAGCAGTTC.

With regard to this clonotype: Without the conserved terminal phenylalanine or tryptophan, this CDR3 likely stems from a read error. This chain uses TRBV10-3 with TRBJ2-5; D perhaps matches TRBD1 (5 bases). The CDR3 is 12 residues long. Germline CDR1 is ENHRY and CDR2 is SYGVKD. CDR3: CTISLDKQTQYL. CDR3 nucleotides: TGTACCATCAGTCTGGACAAACAGACCCAGTACTTA.

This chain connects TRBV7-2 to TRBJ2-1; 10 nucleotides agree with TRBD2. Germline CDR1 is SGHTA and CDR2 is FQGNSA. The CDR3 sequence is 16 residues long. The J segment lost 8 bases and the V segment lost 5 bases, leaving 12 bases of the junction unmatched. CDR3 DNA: TGTGCCAGCAGCCGAATCAACCTAGCGGGAGAAGATGAGCAGTTCTTC. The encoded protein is CASSRINLAGEDEQFF.

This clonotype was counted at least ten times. CDR3 bases: TGTGCCAGCAGCCCTCCGGGACTAGCGGGAGAATATGAGCAGTTCTTC. Amino acids: CASSPPGLAGEYEQFF. The chain has TRBV14 and TRBJ2-1; 14 bases are a match to TRBD2. Trimming removed 4 bases from V and 8 bases from J; junction bases left unmatched: 7. Germline lookup yields CDR1 SGHDN and CDR2 FVKESK. The CDR3 has 16 amino acids.

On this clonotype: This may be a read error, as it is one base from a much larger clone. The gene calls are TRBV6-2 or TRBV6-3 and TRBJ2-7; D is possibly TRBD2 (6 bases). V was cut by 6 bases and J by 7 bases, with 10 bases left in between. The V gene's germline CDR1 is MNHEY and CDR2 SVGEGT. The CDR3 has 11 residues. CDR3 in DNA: TGTGCCAGCAGCCCTGGAGGGGAGCAGTACTTC. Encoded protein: CASSPGGEQYF.

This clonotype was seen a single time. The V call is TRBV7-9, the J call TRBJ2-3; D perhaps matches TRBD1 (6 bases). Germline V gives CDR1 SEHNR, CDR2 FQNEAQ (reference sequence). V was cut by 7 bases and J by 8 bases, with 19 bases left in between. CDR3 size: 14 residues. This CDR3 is CASNLNRVPVTQYF. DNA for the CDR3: TGTGCCAGCAACTTGAACAGGGTGCCAGTTACGCAGTATTTT. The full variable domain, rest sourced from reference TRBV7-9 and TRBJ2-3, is DTGVSQNPRHKITKRGQNVTFRCDPISEHNRLYWYRQTLGQGPEFLTYFQNEAQLEKSRLLSDRFSAERPKGSFSTLEIQRTEQGDSAMYLCASNLNRVPVTQYFGPGTRLTVL.

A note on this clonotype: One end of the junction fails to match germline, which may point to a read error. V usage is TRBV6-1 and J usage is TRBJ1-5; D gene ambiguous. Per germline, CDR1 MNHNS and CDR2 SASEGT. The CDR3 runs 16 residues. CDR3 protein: CASSETKLDSNQPQHF. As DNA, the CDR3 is TGCGCCAGCAGTGAAACTAAACTCGATAGCAATCAGCCCCAGCATTTT.

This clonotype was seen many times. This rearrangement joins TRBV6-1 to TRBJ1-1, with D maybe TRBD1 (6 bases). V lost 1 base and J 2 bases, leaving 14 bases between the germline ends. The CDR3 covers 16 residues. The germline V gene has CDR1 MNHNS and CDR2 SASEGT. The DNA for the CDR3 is TGTGCCAGCAGTGAAGGCCCCGGACAGATAAACACTGAAGCTTTCTTT. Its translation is CASSEGPGQINTEAFF.

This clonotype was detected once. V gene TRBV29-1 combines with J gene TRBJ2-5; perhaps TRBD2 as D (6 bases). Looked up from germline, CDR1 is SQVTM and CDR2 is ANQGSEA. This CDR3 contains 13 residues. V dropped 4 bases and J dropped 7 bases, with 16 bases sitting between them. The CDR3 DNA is TGCAGCGTTGGTCGGAGGGCCACTGTGACCCAGTACTTC. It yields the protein CSVGRRATVTQYF.

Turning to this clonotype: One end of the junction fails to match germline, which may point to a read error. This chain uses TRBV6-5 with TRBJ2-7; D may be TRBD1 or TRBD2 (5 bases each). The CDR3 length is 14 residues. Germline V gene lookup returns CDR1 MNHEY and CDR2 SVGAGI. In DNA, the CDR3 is TGTGCTAGCAGTTACGACCGGGGACCCTGCGAGCAGTACTTC. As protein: CASSYDRGPCEQYF.

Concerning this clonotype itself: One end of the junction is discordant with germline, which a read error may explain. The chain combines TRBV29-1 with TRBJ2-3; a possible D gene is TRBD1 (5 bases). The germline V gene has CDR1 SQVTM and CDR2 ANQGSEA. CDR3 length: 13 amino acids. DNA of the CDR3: TGCAGCGTTGAAGAAGGGGCTAGAGATACGGAGTATTTT. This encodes CSVEEGARDTEYF.

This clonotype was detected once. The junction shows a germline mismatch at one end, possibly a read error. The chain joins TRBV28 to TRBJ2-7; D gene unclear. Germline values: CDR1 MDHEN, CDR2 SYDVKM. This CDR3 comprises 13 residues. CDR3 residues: CAISLGRIFQGYF. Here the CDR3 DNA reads TGTGCCATCAGTCTAGGACGGATCTTCCAAGGGTACTTC.

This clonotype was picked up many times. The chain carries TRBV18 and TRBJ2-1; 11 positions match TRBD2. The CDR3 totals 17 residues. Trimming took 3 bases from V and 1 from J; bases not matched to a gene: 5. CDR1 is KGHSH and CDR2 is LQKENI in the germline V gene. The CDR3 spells CASSPTTSGVSYNEQFF. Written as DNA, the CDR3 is TGTGCCAGCTCACCTACGACTAGCGGGGTTTCCTACAATGAGCAGTTCTTC.

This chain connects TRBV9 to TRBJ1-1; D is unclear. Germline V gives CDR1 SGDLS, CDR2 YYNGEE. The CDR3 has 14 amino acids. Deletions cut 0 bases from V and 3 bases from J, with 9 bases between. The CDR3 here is CASSVDSDYTEAFF. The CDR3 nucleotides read TGTGCCAGCAGCGTAGACTCCGACTACACTGAAGCTTTCTTT.

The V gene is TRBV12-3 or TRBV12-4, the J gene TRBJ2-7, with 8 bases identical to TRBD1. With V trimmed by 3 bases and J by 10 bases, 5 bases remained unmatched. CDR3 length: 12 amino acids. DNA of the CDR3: TGTGCCAGCAGTTTCCAGGGGGCGACACAGTACTTC. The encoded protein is CASSFQGATQYF.